A selection of T cell receptor beta chains follows, all from one sample in a study of blood T cell repertoires in COVID-19. The method was immunoSEQ multiplex PCR; TCRdb's version includes in-frame clones alone and lacks a portion of them. Of 60,000 or so clones listed, about 90% were seen once; the top ten hold around 8.3%. Sequencing was carried out using peripheral blood. The receptors originated from a human donor with active COVID-19. The donor label of this sample is uncertain. The CDR3 runs from the conserved cysteine through the conserved F or W. D genes are given only for firm matches. Only part of the rows carry a size: once, few, many, or a class if the clone is expanded.

v_call	j_call	d_call	clone_size	cdr3_aa	cdr3_nt
TRBV19	TRBJ2-3	TRBD2	few	CASSIVAGGPDTQYF	TGTGCCAGTAGTATAGTAGCGGGAGGCCCAGATACGCAGTATTTT
TRBV7-9	TRBJ2-5	.	.	CASSPGDLDGETQYF	TGTGCCAGCAGCCCGGGGGACCTCGACGGGGAGACCCAGTACTTC
TRBV5-4	TRBJ1-2	.	.	CASSLMEGSYTF	TGTGCCAGCAGCCTGATGGAGGGGAGCTACACCTTC
TRBV6-1	TRBJ1-4	TRBD1	.	CASSERGGRRNEKLFF	TGTGCCAGCAGTGAAAGAGGGGGCAGGCGTAATGAAAAACTGTTTTTT
TRBV5-1	TRBJ1-4	.	.	CASSLTLAGEKLFF	TGCGCCAGCAGCTTGACATTGGCGGGGGAAAAACTGTTTTTT
TRBV30	TRBJ1-3	.	.	CAWSGRRVTGNTIYF	TGTGCCTGGAGTGGCCGCCGGGTCACTGGAAACACCATATATTTT
TRBV19	TRBJ2-7	TRBD1	.	CASSTSGQDFYEQYF	TGTGCCAGTAGTACCTCCGGACAGGATTTCTACGAGCAGTACTTC
TRBV5-1	TRBJ2-2	TRBD2	.	CASSLAGVLTGELFF	TGCGCCAGCAGCCTAGCGGGGGTGTTGACCGGGGAGCTGTTTTTT
TRBV6-6	TRBJ2-7	.	.	CASSSGVEQYF	TGTGCCAGCAGTTCCGGGGTCGAGCAGTACTTC
TRBV13	TRBJ2-2	.	.	CASSVRGTGPSGELFF	TGTGCCAGCAGCGTCAGGGGCACAGGGCCATCCGGGGAGCTGTTTTTT
TRBV7-3	TRBJ1-1	TRBD1	.	CASSRTGGRFSSKTEAFF	TGTGCCAGCAGTCGGACAGGCGGTAGGTTCAGTTCGAAAACTGAAGCTTTCTTT
TRBV6-5	TRBJ2-1	.	.	CASSPGDHEQFF	TGTGCCAGCAGCCCGGGGGATCATGAGCAGTTCTTC
TRBV7-2	TRBJ1-2	TRBD1	.	CASIRDRVYGYTF	TGTGCCAGCATCCGAGACAGGGTCTATGGCTACACCTTC
TRBV7-8	TRBJ1-1	TRBD1	.	CASSLGQMNTEAFF	TGTGCCAGCAGCTTGGGACAGATGAACACTGAAGCTTTCTTT
TRBV2	TRBJ1-1	TRBD1	.	CASNSGQGAGTEAFF	TGTGCCAGCAACTCCGGACAGGGGGCGGGGACTGAAGCTTTCTTT
TRBV3-1/TRBV3-2	TRBJ2-2	TRBD2	.	CASSQERLAGGGGTGELFF	TGTGCCAGCAGCCAAGAACGGCTAGCGGGAGGAGGAGGCACCGGGGAGCTGTTTTTT
TRBV5-8	TRBJ2-6	.	.	CASSSGTLRSGANVLTF	TGTGCCAGCAGTTCTGGGACACTCCGCTCTGGGGCCAACGTCCTGACTTTC
TRBV9	TRBJ2-1	TRBD2	.	CASMRGGAYNEQFF	TGTGCCAGCATGCGGGGGGGCGCCTACAATGAGCAGTTCTTC
TRBV3-1/TRBV3-2	TRBJ2-7	TRBD1	few	CASSRRGTGGGEQYF	TGTGCCAGCAGCCGCCGAGGGACAGGGGGCGGAGAGCAGTACTTC
TRBV28	TRBJ1-2	.	.	CASSFGLEDGYTF	TGTGCCAGCAGTTTTGGACTGGAAGATGGCTACACCTTC